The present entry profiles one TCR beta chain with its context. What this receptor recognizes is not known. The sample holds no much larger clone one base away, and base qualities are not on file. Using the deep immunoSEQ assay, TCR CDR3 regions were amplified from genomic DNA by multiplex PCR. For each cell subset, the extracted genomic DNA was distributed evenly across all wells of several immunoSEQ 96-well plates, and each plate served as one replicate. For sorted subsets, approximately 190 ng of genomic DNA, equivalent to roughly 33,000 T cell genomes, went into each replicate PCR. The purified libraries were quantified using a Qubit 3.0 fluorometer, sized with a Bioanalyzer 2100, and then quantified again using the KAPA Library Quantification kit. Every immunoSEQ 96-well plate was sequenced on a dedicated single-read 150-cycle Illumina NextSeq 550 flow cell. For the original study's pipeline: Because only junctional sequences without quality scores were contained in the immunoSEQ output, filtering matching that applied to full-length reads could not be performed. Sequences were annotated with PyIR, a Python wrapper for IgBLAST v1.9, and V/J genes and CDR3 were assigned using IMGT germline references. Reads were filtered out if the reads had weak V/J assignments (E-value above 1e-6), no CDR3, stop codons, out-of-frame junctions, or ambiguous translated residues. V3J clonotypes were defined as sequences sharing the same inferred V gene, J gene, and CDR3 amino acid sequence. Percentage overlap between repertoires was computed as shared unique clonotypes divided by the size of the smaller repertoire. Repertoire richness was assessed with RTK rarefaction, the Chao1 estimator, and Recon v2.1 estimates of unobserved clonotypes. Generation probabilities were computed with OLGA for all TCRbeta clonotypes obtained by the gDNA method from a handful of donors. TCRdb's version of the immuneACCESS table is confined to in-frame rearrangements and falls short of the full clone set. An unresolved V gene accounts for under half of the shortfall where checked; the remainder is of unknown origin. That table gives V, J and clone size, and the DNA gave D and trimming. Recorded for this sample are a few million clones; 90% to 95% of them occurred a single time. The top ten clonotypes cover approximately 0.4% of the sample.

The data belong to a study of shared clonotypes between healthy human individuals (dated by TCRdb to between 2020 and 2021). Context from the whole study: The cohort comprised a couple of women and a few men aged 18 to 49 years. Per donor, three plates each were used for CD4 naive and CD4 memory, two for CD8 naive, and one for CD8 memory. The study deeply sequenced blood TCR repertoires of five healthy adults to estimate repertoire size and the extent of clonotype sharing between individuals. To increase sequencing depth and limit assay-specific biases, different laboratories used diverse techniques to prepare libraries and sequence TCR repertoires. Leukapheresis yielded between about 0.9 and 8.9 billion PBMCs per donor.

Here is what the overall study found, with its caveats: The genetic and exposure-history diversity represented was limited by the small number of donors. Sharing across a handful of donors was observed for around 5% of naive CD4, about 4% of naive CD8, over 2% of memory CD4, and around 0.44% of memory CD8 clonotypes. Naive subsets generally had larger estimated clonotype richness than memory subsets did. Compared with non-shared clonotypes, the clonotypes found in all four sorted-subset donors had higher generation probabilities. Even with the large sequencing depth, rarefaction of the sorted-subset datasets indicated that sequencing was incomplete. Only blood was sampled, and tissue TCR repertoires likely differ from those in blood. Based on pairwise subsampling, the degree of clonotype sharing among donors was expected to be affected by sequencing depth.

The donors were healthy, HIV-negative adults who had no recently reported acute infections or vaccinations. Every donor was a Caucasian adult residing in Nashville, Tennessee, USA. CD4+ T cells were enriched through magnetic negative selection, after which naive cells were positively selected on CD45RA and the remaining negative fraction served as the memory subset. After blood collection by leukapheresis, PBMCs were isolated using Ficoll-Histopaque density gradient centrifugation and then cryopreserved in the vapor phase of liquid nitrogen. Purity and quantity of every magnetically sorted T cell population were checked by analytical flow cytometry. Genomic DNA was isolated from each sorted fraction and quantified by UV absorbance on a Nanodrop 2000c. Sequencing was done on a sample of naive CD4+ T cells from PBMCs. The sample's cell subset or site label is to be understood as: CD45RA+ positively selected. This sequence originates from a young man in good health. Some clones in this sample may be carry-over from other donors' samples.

The sequence in DNA is TGCGCCAGCACCCCCCGGGCGGGAGGGACCTACAATGAGCAGTTCTTC. It encodes CASTPRAGGTYNEQFF. This sequence uses TRBV5-1 and TRBJ2-1; 9 middle bases align to TRBD2. The CDR3 runs 16 residues from the cysteine to the phenylalanine. Only the CDR3 DNA stays, 48 bases, in frame from base 1. Ends trimmed: V by 6 bases, J by 2 bases; bases unmatched to a gene: 9. CDR1 and CDR2 were assigned from the germline V gene as SGHRS and YFSETQ.